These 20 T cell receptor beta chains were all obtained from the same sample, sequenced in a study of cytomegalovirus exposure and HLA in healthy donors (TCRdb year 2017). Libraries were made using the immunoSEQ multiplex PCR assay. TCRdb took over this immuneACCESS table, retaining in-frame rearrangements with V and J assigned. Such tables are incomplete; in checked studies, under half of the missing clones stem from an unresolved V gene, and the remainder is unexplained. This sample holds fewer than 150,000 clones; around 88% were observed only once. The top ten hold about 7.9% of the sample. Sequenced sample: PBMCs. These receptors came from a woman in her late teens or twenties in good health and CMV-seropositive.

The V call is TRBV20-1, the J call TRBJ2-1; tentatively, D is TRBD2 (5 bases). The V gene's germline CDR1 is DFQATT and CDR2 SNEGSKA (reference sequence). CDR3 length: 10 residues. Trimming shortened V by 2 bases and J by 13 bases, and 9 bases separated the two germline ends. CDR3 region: CSARLAFQFF. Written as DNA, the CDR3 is TGCAGTGCTAGACTAGCATTTCAGTTCTTC.

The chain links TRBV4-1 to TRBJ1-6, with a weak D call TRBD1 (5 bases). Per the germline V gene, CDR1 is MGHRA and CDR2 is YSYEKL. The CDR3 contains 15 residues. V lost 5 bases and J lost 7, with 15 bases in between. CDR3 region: CASSGTPSGNSPLHF. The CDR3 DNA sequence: TGCGCCAGCAGCGGGACTCCTTCGGGGAATTCACCCCTCCACTTT.

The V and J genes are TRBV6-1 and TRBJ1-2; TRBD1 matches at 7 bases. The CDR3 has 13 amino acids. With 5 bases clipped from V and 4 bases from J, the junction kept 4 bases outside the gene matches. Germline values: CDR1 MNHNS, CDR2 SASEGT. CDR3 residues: CASSPGQAYGYTF. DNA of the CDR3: TGTGCCAGCAGTCCTGGACAGGCCTATGGCTACACCTTC.

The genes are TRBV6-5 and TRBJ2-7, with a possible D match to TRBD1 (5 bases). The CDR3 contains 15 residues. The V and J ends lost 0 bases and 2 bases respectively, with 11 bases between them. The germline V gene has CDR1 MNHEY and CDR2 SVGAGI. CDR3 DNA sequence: TGTGCCAGCAGTTACTCGACAGCGTTCCCCTACGAGCAGTACTTC. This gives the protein CASSYSTAFPYEQYF.

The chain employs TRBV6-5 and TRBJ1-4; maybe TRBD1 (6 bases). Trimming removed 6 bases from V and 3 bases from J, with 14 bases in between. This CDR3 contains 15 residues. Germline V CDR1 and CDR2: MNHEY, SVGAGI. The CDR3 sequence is CASSYRGQSNEKLFF. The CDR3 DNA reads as TGTGCCAGCAGCTACCGAGGACAGTCTAATGAAAAACTGTTTTTT.

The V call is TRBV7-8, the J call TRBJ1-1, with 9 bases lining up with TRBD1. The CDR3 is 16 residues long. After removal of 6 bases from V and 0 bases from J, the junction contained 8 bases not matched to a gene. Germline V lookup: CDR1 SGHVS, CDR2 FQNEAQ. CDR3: CASSHTGGSMNTEAFF. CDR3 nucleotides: TGTGCCAGCAGTCACACAGGGGGCTCCATGAACACTGAAGCTTTCTTT. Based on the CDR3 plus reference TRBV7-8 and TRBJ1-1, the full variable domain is GAGVSQSPRYKVAKRGQDVALRCDPISGHVSLFWYQQALGQGPEFLTYFQNEAQLDKSGLPSDRFFAERPEGSVSTLKIQRTQQEDSAVYLCASSHTGGSMNTEAFFGQGTRLTVV.

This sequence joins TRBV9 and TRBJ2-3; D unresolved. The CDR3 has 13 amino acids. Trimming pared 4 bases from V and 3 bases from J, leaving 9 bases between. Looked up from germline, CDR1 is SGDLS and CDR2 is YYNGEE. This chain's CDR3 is CASSLGWTDTQYF. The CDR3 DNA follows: TGTGCCAGCAGCCTCGGGTGGACAGATACGCAGTATTTT.

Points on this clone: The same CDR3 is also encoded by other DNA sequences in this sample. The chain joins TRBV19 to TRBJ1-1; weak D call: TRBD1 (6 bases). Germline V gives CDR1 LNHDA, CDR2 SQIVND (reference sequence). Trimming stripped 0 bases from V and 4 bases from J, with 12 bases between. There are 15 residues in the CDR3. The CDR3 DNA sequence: TGTGCCAGTAGTATAGAAAACAGGGTTGGCACTGAAGCTTTCTTT. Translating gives CASSIENRVGTEAFF.

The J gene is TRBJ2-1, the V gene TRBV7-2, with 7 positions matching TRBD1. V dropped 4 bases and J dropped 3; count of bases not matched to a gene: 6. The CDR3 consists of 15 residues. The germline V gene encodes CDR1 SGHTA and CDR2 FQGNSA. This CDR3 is CASSSGQLVYNEQFF. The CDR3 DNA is TGTGCCAGCAGCTCGGGACAGCTGGTCTACAATGAGCAGTTCTTC.

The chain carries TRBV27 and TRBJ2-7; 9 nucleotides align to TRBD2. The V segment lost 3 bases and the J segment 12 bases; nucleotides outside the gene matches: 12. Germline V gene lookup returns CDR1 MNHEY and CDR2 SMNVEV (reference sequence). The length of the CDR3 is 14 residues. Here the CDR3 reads CASSLGSGGEKLYF. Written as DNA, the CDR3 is TGTGCCAGCAGTTTGGGTAGCGGGGGAGAGAAACTGTACTTC.

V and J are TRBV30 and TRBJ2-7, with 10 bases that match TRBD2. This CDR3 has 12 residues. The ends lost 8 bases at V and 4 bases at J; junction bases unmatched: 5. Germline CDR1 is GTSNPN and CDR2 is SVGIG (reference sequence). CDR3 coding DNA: TGTGCCAGAGCTAGCGGGGGTTACGAGCAGTACTTC. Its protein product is CARASGGYEQYF.

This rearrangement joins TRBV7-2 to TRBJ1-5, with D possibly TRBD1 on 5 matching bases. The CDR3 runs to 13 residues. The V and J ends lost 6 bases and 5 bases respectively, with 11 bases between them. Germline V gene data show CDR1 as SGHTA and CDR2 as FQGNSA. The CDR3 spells CASSPGFDQPQHF. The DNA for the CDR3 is TGTGCCAGCAGTCCAGGGTTCGATCAGCCCCAGCATTTT.

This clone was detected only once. CDR3 nucleotides: TGTGCCAGCACCTTGACCGGGGGGAACACTGAAGCTTTCTTT. Its protein is CASTLTGGNTEAFF. The chain is built from TRBV27 and TRBJ1-1, with D possibly matching TRBD1 (5 bases). CDR1 and CDR2 (germline): MNHEY, SMNVEV (reference sequence). The CDR3 has 14 amino acids. With 7 bases removed from V and 1 base from J, the gap between germline ends came to 13 bases.

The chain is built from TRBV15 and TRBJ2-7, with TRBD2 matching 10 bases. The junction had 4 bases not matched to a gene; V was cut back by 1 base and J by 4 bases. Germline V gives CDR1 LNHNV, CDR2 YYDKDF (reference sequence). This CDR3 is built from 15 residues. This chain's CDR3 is CATSRGIAGGYEQYF. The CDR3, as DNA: TGTGCCACCAGCAGAGGTATAGCGGGGGGTTACGAGCAGTACTTC.

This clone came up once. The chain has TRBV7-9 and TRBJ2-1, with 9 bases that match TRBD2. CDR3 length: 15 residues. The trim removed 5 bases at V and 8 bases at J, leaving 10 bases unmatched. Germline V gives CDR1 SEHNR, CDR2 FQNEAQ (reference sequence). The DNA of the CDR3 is TGTGCCAGCAGCCATAGCGGGAGAAACCTTTATGAGCAGTTCTTC. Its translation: CASSHSGRNLYEQFF. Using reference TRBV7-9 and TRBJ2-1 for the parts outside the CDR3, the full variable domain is DTGVSQNPRHKITKRGQNVTFRCDPISEHNRLYWYRQTLGQGPEFLTYFQNEAQLEKSRLLSDRFSAERPKGSFSTLEIQRTEQGDSAMYLCASSHSGRNLYEQFFGPGTRLTVL.

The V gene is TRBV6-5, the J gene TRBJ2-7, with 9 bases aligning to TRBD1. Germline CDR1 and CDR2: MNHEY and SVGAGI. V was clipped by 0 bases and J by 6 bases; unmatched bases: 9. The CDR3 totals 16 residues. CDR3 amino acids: CASSYSTGGPSAEQYF. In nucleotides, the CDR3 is TGTGCCAGCAGTTACTCGACAGGGGGTCCTTCTGCCGAGCAGTACTTC.

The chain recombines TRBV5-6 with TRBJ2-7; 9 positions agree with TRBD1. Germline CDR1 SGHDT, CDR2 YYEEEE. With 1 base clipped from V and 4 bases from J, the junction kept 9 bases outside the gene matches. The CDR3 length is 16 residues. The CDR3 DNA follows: TGTGCCAGCAGCTTGTTGGGACAGGGAGTCCCATACGAGCAGTACTTC. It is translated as CASSLLGQGVPYEQYF. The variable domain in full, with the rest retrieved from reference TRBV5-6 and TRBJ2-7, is DAGVTQSPTHLIKTRGQQVTLRCSPKSGHDTVSWYQQALGQGPQFIFQYYEEEERQRGNFPDRFSGHQFPNYSSELNVNALLLGDSALYLCASSLLGQGVPYEQYFGPGTRLTVT.

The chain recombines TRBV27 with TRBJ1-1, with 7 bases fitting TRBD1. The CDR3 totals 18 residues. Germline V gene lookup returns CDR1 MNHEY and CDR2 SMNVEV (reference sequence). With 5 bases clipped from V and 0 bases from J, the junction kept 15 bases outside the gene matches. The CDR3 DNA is TGTGCCAGCAGTCCCGCGGGGGGGACAGTGCGAATGAACACTGAAGCTTTCTTT. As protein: CASSPAGGTVRMNTEAFF.

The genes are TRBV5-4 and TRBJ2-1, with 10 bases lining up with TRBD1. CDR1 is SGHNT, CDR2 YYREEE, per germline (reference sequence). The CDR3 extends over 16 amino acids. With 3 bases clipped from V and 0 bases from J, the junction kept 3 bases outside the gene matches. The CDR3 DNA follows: TGTGCCAGCAGCTCGGGACAGGGGATCTCCTACAATGAGCAGTTCTTC. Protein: CASSSGQGISYNEQFF. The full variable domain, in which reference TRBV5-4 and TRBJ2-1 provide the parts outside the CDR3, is ETGVTQSPTHLIKTRGQQVTLRCSSQSGHNTVSWYQQALGQGPQFIFQYYREEENGRGNFPPRFSGLQFPNYSSELNVNALELDDSALYLCASSSGQGISYNEQFFGPGTRLTVL.

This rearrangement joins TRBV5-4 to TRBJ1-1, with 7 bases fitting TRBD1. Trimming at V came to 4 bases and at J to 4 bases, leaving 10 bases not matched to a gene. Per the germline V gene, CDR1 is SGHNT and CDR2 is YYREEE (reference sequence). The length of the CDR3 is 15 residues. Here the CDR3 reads CASSTGQVPTTEAFF. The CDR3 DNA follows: TGTGCCAGCAGCACCGGACAGGTACCGACCACTGAAGCTTTCTTT.